Following are 27 T cell receptor beta chains from one sample sequenced in a study of blood T cell repertoires in COVID-19. TCRdb keeps only in-frame clones here, not all; method: immunoSEQ multiplex PCR. The profile covers approximately 200,000 clones, with 70% to 80% appearing a single time and roughly 5.6% taken by the ten largest. Sequencing input: peripheral blood. The receptors stem from a woman aged 40 to 50 with COVID-19, enrolled during active disease.

This chain joins TRBV7-3 and TRBJ2-7; perhaps TRBD2 as D (5 bases). This CDR3 contains 13 residues. V was shortened by 1 base and J by 7 bases, with 11 bases between the two germline ends. From germline, CDR1 is SGHTA and CDR2 FQGTGA. The CDR3 bases are TGTGCCAGCAGCTTAATAGCATCGGGAGAGCAGTACTTC. Translating it yields CASSLIASGEQYF. Supplemented by reference TRBV7-3 and TRBJ2-7, the full variable domain reads GAGVSQTPSNKVTEKGKYVELRCDPISGHTALYWYRQSLGQGPEFLIYFQGTGAADDSGLPNDRFFAVRPEGSVSTLKIQRTERGDSAVYLCASSLIASGEQYFGPGTRLTVT.

The V gene is TRBV7-2, the J gene TRBJ2-5; tentatively, D is TRBD1 (5 bases). The CDR3 length is 13 residues. Germline lookup yields CDR1 SGHTA and CDR2 FQGNSA. V lost 0 bases and J 3 bases, leaving 5 bases between the germline ends. CDR3 nucleotide sequence: TGTGCCAGCAGCTTAGCACAGGAAGAGACCCAGTACTTC. Translated: CASSLAQEETQYF.

The chain links TRBV5-1 to TRBJ2-5, with D perhaps TRBD2 (7 bases). Germline V lookup: CDR1 SGHRS, CDR2 YFSETQ. V lost 0 bases to trimming and J lost 5 bases, with 17 bases between them. There are 16 residues in the CDR3. The CDR3, as DNA: TGCGCCAGCAGCTTGGCGCTATTTGCGGGGGCCGAGACCCAGTACTTC. Its translation is CASSLALFAGAETQYF.

The V gene is TRBV11-3, the J gene TRBJ1-1; D possibly corresponds to TRBD1 (5 bases). CDR3 length: 15 amino acids. The V end lost 6 bases, the J end lost 0 bases, and 14 bases lay between the germline ends. CDR1 and CDR2 (germline): SGHNT, YENEEA. CDR3 protein: CASSLEGAMNTEAFF. DNA for the CDR3: TGTGCCAGCAGTCTCGAAGGGGCGATGAACACTGAAGCTTTCTTT.

The chain employs TRBV30 and TRBJ1-1; no reliable D call. V was shortened by 4 bases and J by 0 bases, with 6 bases between the two germline ends. Germline CDR1 is GTSNPN and CDR2 is SVGIG (reference sequence). The length of the CDR3 is 12 residues. CDR3 sequence reads: CAWTRLNTEAFF. The CDR3 DNA is TGTGCCTGGACGCGGTTGAACACTGAAGCTTTCTTT. Full variable domain (outside the CDR3, taken from reference TRBV30 and TRBJ1-1): SQTIHQWPATLVQPVGSPLSLECTVEGTSNPNLYWYRQAAGRGLQLLFYSVGIGQISSEVPQNLSASRPQDRQFILSSKKLLLSDSGFYLCAWTRLNTEAFFGQGTRLTVV.

The V and J genes are TRBV10-2 and TRBJ2-7; the match to TRBD2 covers 8 bases. The CDR3 totals 14 residues. V trimming: 7 bases; J trimming: 2 bases; junction bases outside the gene matches: 7. The germline CDR1 and CDR2 sequences are WSHSY and SAAADI. In DNA, the CDR3 is TGCGCCAGCACCTTGCGGGAGGTCGCCTACGAGCAGTACTTC. Encoded protein: CASTLREVAYEQYF.

This clone appeared a few times. J is TRBJ2-2 and V is TRBV10-1; 7 bases agree with TRBD1. The CDR3 has 17 amino acids. V lost 11 bases to trimming and J lost 4 bases; unmatched junction nucleotides: 19. Germline V lookup: CDR1 WNHNN, CDR2 SYGVQD (reference sequence). CDR3 in amino acids: CARGVVQGVISTGELFF. The CDR3, as DNA: TGCGCCCGGGGTGTTGTTCAGGGGGTTATCAGCACCGGGGAGCTGTTTTTT.

The chain recombines TRBV11-2 with TRBJ2-1, with D possibly TRBD2 on 6 matching bases. V was trimmed by 3 bases and J by 8 bases, leaving 20 bases between them. Looked up from germline, CDR1 is SGHAT and CDR2 is FQNNGV. CDR3 length equals 16 residues. CDR3 amino acids: CASSLGPGRRGDEQFF. The CDR3 DNA reads TGTGCCAGCAGCTTGGGCCCCGGCCGGAGGGGAGATGAGCAGTTCTTC.

Of note for this clone: The junction differs from germline at one of its ends, possibly a read error. J is TRBJ1-4 and V is TRBV5-1; D is possibly TRBD1 (6 bases). This CDR3 spans 14 amino acids. The germline CDR1 and CDR2 sequences are SGHRS and YFSETQ. CDR3 protein: CASSIQYRDEELFF. CDR3 DNA: TGCGCCAGCAGTATACAGTACAGGGATGAAGAACTGTTTTTT. Supplemented by reference TRBV5-1 and TRBJ1-4, the full variable domain reads KAGVTQTPRYLIKTRGQQVTLSCSPISGHRSVSWYQQTPGQGLQFLFEYFSETQRNKGNFPGRFSGRQFSNSRSEMNVSTLELGDSALYLCASSIQYRDEELFFGSGTQLSVL.

This clone was recorded only once. The chain carries TRBV3-1 (or the pseudogene TRBV3-2) and TRBJ2-4, with 9 bases aligning to TRBD1. With 4 bases clipped from V and 0 bases from J, the junction kept 4 bases outside the gene matches. The CDR3 has 16 amino acids. Germline V gives CDR1 LGHDT, CDR2 YNNKEL (reference sequence). The CDR3 DNA is TGTGCCAGCAGCCGAGGACAGGGGCTAGCCAAAAACATTCAGTACTTC. It encodes CASSRGQGLAKNIQYF.

V usage is TRBV19 and J usage is TRBJ2-1, with 11 bases that match TRBD2. V lost 6 bases, J lost 10 bases, and 8 bases stayed unmatched. Germline CDR1 reads LNHDA; CDR2 reads SQIVND (reference sequence). The CDR3 extends over 14 amino acids. In DNA, the CDR3 is TGTGCCAGTAGGAGGCTAGCGGGAGGCAGGGAGCAGTTCTTC. It codes for CASRRLAGGREQFF.

This clone showed up just once. The CDR3 DNA is TGTGCCAGCAGCGCCCGGGAAAATCAGCCCCAGCATTTT. Protein: CASSARENQPQHF. The J gene is TRBJ1-5, the V gene TRBV9; D is ambiguous. The CDR3 is 13 residues long. CDR1 is SGDLS, CDR2 YYNGEE, per germline. The V end lost 3 bases, the J end lost 4 bases, and 8 bases lay between the germline ends.

The V gene is TRBV2, the J gene TRBJ2-1, with no clear D. The V and J ends lost 2 bases and 9 bases respectively, with 11 bases between them. The germline V gene encodes CDR1 SNHLY and CDR2 FYNNEI. CDR3 length equals 13 residues. CDR3 coding DNA: TGTGCCAGCAGTGAACATCAACCGAGTGAGCAGTTCTTC. This codes for CASSEHQPSEQFF. The entire variable domain, with the rest obtained from reference TRBV2 and TRBJ2-1, is as follows: EPEVTQTPSHQVTQMGQEVILRCVPISNHLYFYWYRQILGQKVEFLVSFYNNEISEKSEIFDDQFSVERPDGSNFTLKIRSTKLEDSAMYFCASSEHQPSEQFFGPGTRLTVL.

CDR3 sequence: CASSLSQVNSGNTIYF. The CDR3 DNA reads as TGTGCCAGCAGTTTATCTCAGGTTAACTCTGGAAACACCATATATTTT. The V gene is TRBV27, the J gene TRBJ1-3; no clear D gene. Germline-derived CDR1 and CDR2 are MNHEY and SMNVEV (reference sequence). Between the trimmed V and J ends, which lost 0 bases and 0 bases, there was a span of 9 bases. This CDR3 region has 16 residues.

This clone appeared a few times. The chain is built from TRBV9 and TRBJ2-7; 12 bases are shared with TRBD1. The length of the CDR3 is 14 residues. Germline values: CDR1 SGDLS, CDR2 YYNGEE. The V and J ends lost 3 bases and 6 bases, in that order; junction bases with no gene match: 4. CDR3 DNA sequence: TGTGCCAGCAGCGAGGGACAGGGGGCAGGCGAGCAGTACTTC. Translated, it gives CASSEGQGAGEQYF.

The chain uses TRBV30 and TRBJ2-5; TRBD1 is a possible D gene (6 bases). The germline CDR1 and CDR2 sequences are GTSNPN and SVGIG (reference sequence). Trimming removed 1 base at V and 1 base at J, with 7 bases between. The CDR3 contains 13 residues. The DNA of the CDR3 is TGTGCCTGGAGTGCAGGGGTCCAAGAGACCCAGTACTTC. This sequence encodes CAWSAGVQETQYF.

This chain joins TRBV2 and TRBJ1-5; D is unresolved. The CDR3 covers 14 residues. CDR1 and CDR2 from the germline V gene are SNHLY and FYNNEI. The ends were cut back, 7 bases at V and 0 bases at J, with 10 bases in the middle. The CDR3 DNA sequence: TGTGCCAGCACTCCATTTAGTAGCAATCAGCCCCAGCATTTT. Translation: CASTPFSSNQPQHF.

The rearrangement joins TRBV10-1 to TRBJ2-3, with TRBD2 identical over 10 bases. In germline, CDR1 is WNHNN, CDR2 SYGVQD (reference sequence). Germline trimming cut 3 bases from V and 2 bases from J; bases unmatched to any gene: 5. The CDR3 sequence is 16 residues long. The CDR3 region is CASSDPSGGSTDTQYF. The CDR3 DNA reads TGCGCCAGCAGTGATCCTAGCGGGGGATCCACAGATACGCAGTATTTT.

V is TRBV5-5 and J is TRBJ2-1; 7 bases fit TRBD1. CDR1 is SGHKS, CDR2 YYEKEE, per germline (reference sequence). Unmatched junction bases numbered 6, after V lost 0 bases and J lost 9 bases. The CDR3 contains 14 residues. The DNA for the CDR3 is TGTGCCAGCAGCTTGGAACAGGGGAATTCTGAGCAGTTCTTC. This sequence encodes CASSLEQGNSEQFF.

The CDR3 sequence: CASRRGNEAFF. The CDR3 bases are TGTGCCAGTAGGCGAGGGAATGAAGCTTTCTTT. J is TRBJ1-1 and V is TRBV19; D unresolved. This CDR3 comprises 11 residues. Germline lookup yields CDR1 LNHDA and CDR2 SQIVND (reference sequence). Trimming stripped 6 bases from V and 7 bases from J, with 9 bases between. Variable domain in full (rest from reference TRBV19 and TRBJ1-1): DGGITQSPKYLFRKEGQNVTLSCEQNLNHDAMYWYRQDPGQGLRLIYYSQIVNDFQKGDIAEGYSVSREKKESFPLTVTSAQKNPTAFYLCASRRGNEAFFGQGTRLTVV.

V gene TRBV7-3 combines with J gene TRBJ2-1; D is possibly TRBD2 (5 bases). Deletions cut 5 bases from V and 4 bases from J, with 15 bases between. CDR1 and CDR2 from the germline V gene are SGHTA and FQGTGA. This CDR3 contains 15 residues. The CDR3, as DNA: TGTGCCAGCAGCCCCCATTACGAGCGGTACAATGAGCAGTTCTTC. This encodes CASSPHYERYNEQFF.

This clone was picked up many times. The chain has TRBV5-4 and TRBJ2-3; 7 bases align to TRBD2. Germline CDR1 reads SGHNT; CDR2 reads YYREEE (reference sequence). With 0 bases clipped from V and 1 base from J, the junction kept 5 bases outside the gene matches. The CDR3 has 16 residues. The CDR3 DNA reads TGTGCCAGCAGCTTGGCAACTAGCGCCCGCACAGATACGCAGTATTTT. This translates into CASSLATSARTDTQYF.

The chain recombines TRBV6-4 with TRBJ1-1; TRBD1 might be the D (5 bases). The CDR3 totals 14 residues. V was pared by 0 bases and J by 4 bases, with 9 bases between. Germline V gene lookup returns CDR1 MRHNA and CDR2 SNTAGT. The CDR3 DNA sequence: TGTGCCAGCAGTGACTCGAACAGGCCCACTGAAGCTTTCTTT. As protein: CASSDSNRPTEAFF.

The chain links TRBV5-1 to TRBJ2-2, with a tentative D call TRBD1 (5 bases). Germline lookup yields CDR1 SGHRS and CDR2 YFSETQ. V was pared by 0 bases and J by 0 bases, with 12 bases between. The CDR3 is made up of 17 amino acids. The CDR3: CASSLATDSSNTGELFF. The CDR3 region has the DNA TGCGCCAGCAGCTTGGCTACAGACAGTTCGAACACCGGGGAGCTGTTTTTT.

CDR3 region: CATSSRKISSGGATDTQYF. The CDR3 DNA follows: TGTGCCACCAGCAGCCGAAAAATTTCTAGCGGGGGGGCGACAGATACGCAGTATTTT. The chain joins TRBV15 to TRBJ2-3, with 12 bases aligning to TRBD2. V shed 3 bases and J 3 bases; nucleotides not matched to a gene: 13. This CDR3 has 19 residues. The germline V gene has CDR1 LNHNV and CDR2 YYDKDF (reference sequence).

The rearrangement links TRBV29-1 to TRBJ2-2; 12 bases are a match to TRBD2. The CDR3 loop spans 13 amino acids. From germline, CDR1 is SQVTM and CDR2 ANQGSEA. Trimming at V came to 6 bases and at J to 7 bases, leaving 3 bases not matched to a gene. As DNA, the CDR3 is TGCAGCGTCGAGACTAGCGGGGGCGGGGAGCTGTTTTTT. This codes for CSVETSGGGELFF.

The chain carries TRBV10-3 and TRBJ2-3; TRBD1 agrees at 9 bases. CDR1 and CDR2 from the germline V gene are ENHRY and SYGVKD. Unmatched junction bases numbered 14, after V lost 10 bases and J lost 3 bases. CDR3 size: 16 residues. CDR3 region: CATRDREIRPTDTQYF. The CDR3 nucleotides read TGTGCCACCCGGGACAGGGAAATCCGGCCGACAGATACGCAGTATTTT.